This is a list of T cell receptor beta chains from one sample in a study of CD8+ T cells in alopecia areata. Produced via immunoSEQ multiplex PCR; TCRdb's table is partial and in-frame only. The repertoire holds roughly 100,000 clones, with 85% to 90% as singletons. The material was CD8+ T cells sorted from blood, obtained at roughly week 30, from a patient treated with tofacitinib. These TCRs come from a human donor with alopecia areata. The CDR3 runs from the conserved cysteine through the conserved F or W. The D gene is left open where the match is weak. Clone size is shown for a subset of rows, as once, few, many or a class of expanded clone.

D,size,J,V,DNA,CDR3
TRBD2,NA,TRBJ2-4,TRBV27,TGTGCCAGCAGTTTATACCCAGAGGGGAGGGGTGACATTCAGTACTTC,CASSLYPEGRGDIQYF
TRBD2,medium-sized,TRBJ2-3,TRBV6-4,TGTGCCAGCAGCACTAGCGGGGGGGCCACAGATACGCAGTATTTT,CASSTSGGATDTQYF
TRBD1,NA,TRBJ2-2,TRBV6-6,TGTGCCAGCAGATACCGGACAGGGGGGAACACCGGGGAGCTGTTTTTT,CASRYRTGGNTGELFF
NA,few,TRBJ2-1,TRBV19,TGTGCCAGTAGTATCGAGCTAAGCGTTTACAATGAGCAGTTCTTC,CASSIELSVYNEQFF
NA,once,TRBJ1-2,TRBV7-6,TGTGCCAGCACCTTGGAACCTGATGGGGCAGGCATCTATGGCTACACCTTC,CASTLEPDGAGIYGYTF
TRBD2,NA,TRBJ2-1,TRBV30,TGTGCCTGGAGTGGGACTAGCGGTGAGCAGTTCTTC,CAWSGTSGEQFF
NA,NA,TRBJ1-1,TRBV7-6,TGTGCCAGCAGCCCCGACCTAGTGAACACTGAAGCTTTCTTT,CASSPDLVNTEAFF
TRBD2,once,TRBJ2-3,TRBV2,TGTGCCAGGACTAGCGGGAGGATCACAGATACGCAGTATTTT,CARTSGRITDTQYF
NA,NA,TRBJ2-4,TRBV7-3,TGTGCCAGCAGCTCCACGGGGGAAAACATTCAGTACTTC,CASSSTGENIQYF
NA,few,TRBJ1-1,TRBV27,TGTGCCAGCAGTCAAGGTAGGGAGGCGACCTTTGAAGCTTTCTTT,CASSQGREATFEAFF
TRBD1,NA,TRBJ2-7,TRBV7-9,TGTGCCAGCAGCCGCCCCGGACAGGGCTACGAGCAGTACTTC,CASSRPGQGYEQYF
TRBD1,NA,TRBJ1-1,TRBV27,TGTGCCAGCAGATCAGGGGGGACTGAAGCTTTCTTT,CASRSGGTEAFF
TRBD2,NA,TRBJ2-3,TRBV9,TGTGCCAGCAGCCTGAAAACTAGCGGGAGCCCCGATACGCAGTATTTT,CASSLKTSGSPDTQYF
TRBD2,few,TRBJ2-3,TRBV11-2,TGTGCCAGCAGCTTAGTTAGGCGGGAGATTGGCGCAGATACGCAGTATTTT,CASSLVRREIGADTQYF
NA,NA,TRBJ2-7,TRBV7-9,TGTGCCAGCAGCTTAGAACCGGGGGAATCCTACGAGCAGTACTTC,CASSLEPGESYEQYF
NA,once,TRBJ2-7,TRBV14,TGTGCCAGCAGCCAAACCGGGACCTCTTGGGGAGAGCAGTACTTC,CASSQTGTSWGEQYF
NA,NA,TRBJ1-2,TRBV6-5,TGTGCCAGCAGTTACTTCCCGACCTATGGCTACACCTTC,CASSYFPTYGYTF
NA,NA,TRBJ2-2,TRBV2,TGTGCCAGCAGTGACTCCAGGGATCGGAACACCGGGGAGCTGTTTTTT,CASSDSRDRNTGELFF
NA,NA,TRBJ2-4,TRBV9,TGTGCCAGCACCCGAAGCGGAGAAGCCAAAAACATTCAGTACTTC,CASTRSGEAKNIQYF
TRBD1,NA,TRBJ2-1,TRBV29-1,TGCAGCGTTGAGGCGCCTTGGGATGGTACAGGGGAATCGACTTCCATCTACAATGAGCAGTTCTTC,CSVEAPWDGTGESTSIYNEQFF
NA,once,TRBJ2-7,TRBV9,TGTGCCAGCAGCGGGACAGCCGATTCCTACGAGCAGTACTTC,CASSGTADSYEQYF
TRBD2,NA,TRBJ2-7,TRBV5-4,TGTGCCAGCAGCTTGGAATTAGCGGGAACCTACGAGCAGTACTTC,CASSLELAGTYEQYF
NA,NA,TRBJ1-6,TRBV11-2,TGTGCCAGCAGCTTAGATCTGGATAGTTTCAGTTCACCCCTCCACTTT,CASSLDLDSFSSPLHF
NA,NA,TRBJ2-5,TRBV9,TGTGCCAGCAGCCCTGGGGGTAGGGAAGAGACCCAGTACTTC,CASSPGGREETQYF
NA,NA,TRBJ1-2,TRBV9,TGTGCCAGCAGCGCCGGGCGGGCACTAGATAACTATGGCTACACCTTC,CASSAGRALDNYGYTF
NA,NA,TRBJ1-2,TRBV5-1,TGCGCCAGCAGCTGGTCAGCTAACTATGGCTACACCTTC,CASSWSANYGYTF
NA,NA,TRBJ2-2,TRBV10-2,TGCGCCAGCAGTGAGGGCAGGACCCAAACCGGGGAGCTGTTTTTT,CASSEGRTQTGELFF
NA,NA,TRBJ2-7,TRBV11-2,TGTGCCAGCAGCTCGAGTGGGAAATTATACGAGCAGTACTTC,CASSSSGKLYEQYF
NA,NA,TRBJ2-1,TRBV11-2,TGTGCCAGCAGCTTAGATGGGGTTGGAGAACTGCCACATGAGCAGTTCTTC,CASSLDGVGELPHEQFF
TRBD1,NA,TRBJ2-1,TRBV27,TGTGCCAGCAGTTCAACTGGACAGGGGAGAGACAATGAGCAGTTCTTC,CASSSTGQGRDNEQFF
NA,NA,TRBJ2-7,TRBV27,TGTGCCAGCAGTGACGGGGGATACGAGCAGTACTTC,CASSDGGYEQYF
NA,once,TRBJ2-5,TRBV6-1,TGTGCCAGCAGTGACGGGACGGAGAAAGAGACCCAGTACTTC,CASSDGTEKETQYF
NA,NA,TRBJ1-5,TRBV27,TGTGCCAGCAGTTTATCTAGCAATCAGCCCCAGCATTTT,CASSLSSNQPQHF
TRBD2,once,TRBJ2-1,TRBV7-9,TGTGCCAGCAGCTCCTCCGAGCGGGAGGGCCGGGATGAGCAGTTCTTC,CASSSSEREGRDEQFF
TRBD1,NA,TRBJ2-7,TRBV5-1,TGCGCCAGCAGCTTGTGGTTCTTGGACAGGACTCTTTCCTACGAGCAGTACTTC,CASSLWFLDRTLSYEQYF
NA,NA,TRBJ2-7,TRBV6-5,TGTGCCACTTTTGACAGCGCTTCCTACGAGCAGTACTTC,CATFDSASYEQYF
NA,NA,TRBJ2-5,TRBV4-1,TGCGCCAGCAGCCAACTTCCAGGAATCCCTGAGACCCAGTACTTC,CASSQLPGIPETQYF
TRBD1,NA,TRBJ1-1,TRBV10-2,TGCGCCAGCAAACCCCTGACAGGGGACCATGAAGCTTTCTTT,CASKPLTGDHEAFF
NA,NA,TRBJ1-2,TRBV16,TGTGCCAGCAGCCAATCTACCGACCACTATGGCTACACCTTC,CASSQSTDHYGYTF
TRBD1,NA,TRBJ2-7,TRBV27,TGTGCCAGCAGTCTGACCGGGACAGGCTCCTACGAGCAGTACTTC,CASSLTGTGSYEQYF
NA,NA,TRBJ1-1,TRBV7-8,TGTGCCAGCAGCTTACGGGGGGCTACTATGAACACTGAAGCTTTCTTT,CASSLRGATMNTEAFF
NA,NA,TRBJ2-7,TRBV13,TGTGCCAGCAGCTTAGGGGCTTCATTCGAGCAGTACTTC,CASSLGASFEQYF
NA,NA,TRBJ1-4,TRBV4-1,TGCGCCAGCAGCCAAGTAATCATGGGGAAACTGTTTTTT,CASSQVIMGKLFF